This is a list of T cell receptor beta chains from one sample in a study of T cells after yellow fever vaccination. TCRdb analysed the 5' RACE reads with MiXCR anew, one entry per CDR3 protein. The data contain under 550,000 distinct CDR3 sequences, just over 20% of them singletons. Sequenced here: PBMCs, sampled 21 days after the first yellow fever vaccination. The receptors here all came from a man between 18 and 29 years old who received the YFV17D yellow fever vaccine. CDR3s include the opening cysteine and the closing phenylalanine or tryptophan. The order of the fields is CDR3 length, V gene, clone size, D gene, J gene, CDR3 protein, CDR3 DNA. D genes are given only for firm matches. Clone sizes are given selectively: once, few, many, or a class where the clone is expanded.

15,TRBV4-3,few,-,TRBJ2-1,CASSQGMTEYNEQFF,TGCGCCAGCAGCCAAGGGATGACAGAATACAATGAGCAGTTCTTC
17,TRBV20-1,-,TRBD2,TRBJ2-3,CSATFVGRGGPPDTQYF,TGCAGTGCTACCTTTGTCGGGCGGGGGGGCCCCCCAGATACGCAGTATTTT
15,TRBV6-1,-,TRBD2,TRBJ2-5,CASRRTSGAQETQYF,TGTGCCAGCAGACGAACTAGCGGGGCACAAGAGACCCAGTACTTC
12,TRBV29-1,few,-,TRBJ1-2,CSVGDIWYGYTF,TGCAGCGTGGGGGACATCTGGTATGGCTACACCTTC
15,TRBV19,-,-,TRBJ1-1,CASSRPNRENTEAFF,TGTGCCAGTAGTAGACCGAACAGGGAAAACACTGAAGCTTTCTTT
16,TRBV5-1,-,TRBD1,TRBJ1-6,CASSWTGVSYNSPLHF,TGCGCCAGCAGCTGGACAGGGGTATCCTATAATTCACCCCTCCACTTT
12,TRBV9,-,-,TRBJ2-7,CASSVTGGEQYF,TGTGCCAGCAGCGTCACCGGGGGCGAGCAGTACTTC
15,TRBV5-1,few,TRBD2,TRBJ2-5,CASSLTSGAQETQYF,TGCGCCAGCAGCTTGACTAGCGGGGCTCAAGAGACCCAGTACTTC
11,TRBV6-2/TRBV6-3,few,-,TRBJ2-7,CASSRGGGQYF,TGTGCCAGCAGTCGAGGAGGTGGGCAGTACTTC
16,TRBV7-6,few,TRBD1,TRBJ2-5,CASSLGSGGPQETQYF,TGTGCCAGCAGCTTAGGGTCAGGGGGCCCCCAAGAGACCCAGTACTTC
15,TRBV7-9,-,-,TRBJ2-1,CASSLAEGRANEQFF,TGTGCCAGCAGCTTAGCGGAGGGGCGCGCCAATGAGCAGTTCTTC
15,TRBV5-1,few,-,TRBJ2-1,CASSAAVLSYNEQFF,TGCGCCAGCAGCGCCGCGGTCCTCTCCTACAATGAGCAGTTCTTC
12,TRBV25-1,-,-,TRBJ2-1,CASSSSMYEQFF,-
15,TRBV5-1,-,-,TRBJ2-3,CASSPDTEYTDTQYF,TGCGCCAGCAGCCCGGACACCGAATACACAGATACGCAGTATTTT
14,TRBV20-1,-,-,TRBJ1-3,CSARDSGDGNTIYF,TGCAGTGCTAGAGATTCCGGGGATGGAAACACCATATATTTT
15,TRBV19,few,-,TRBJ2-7,CASSIVPGGNYEQYF,TGTGCCAGTAGTATAGTGCCCGGGGGCAACTACGAGCAGTACTTC
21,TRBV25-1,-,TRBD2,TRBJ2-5,CASSVRPGLAGGRVGQETQYF,TGTGCCAGCTCAGTCAGGCCGGGGCTAGCGGGGGGCCGGGTCGGCCAAGAGACCCAGTACTTC
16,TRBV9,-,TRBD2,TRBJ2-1,CASSGGGFPSYNEQFF,TGTGCCAGCAGCGGGGGGGGATTCCCCTCCTACAATGAGCAGTTCTTC
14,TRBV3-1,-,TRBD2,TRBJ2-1,CASRPVGGGNEQFF,TGTGCCAGCAGGCCTGTCGGGGGGGGCAATGAGCAGTTCTTC
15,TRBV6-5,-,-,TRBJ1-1,CASSSPGRVNTEAFF,TGTGCCAGCAGTTCCCCGGGGCGTGTGAACACTGAAGCTTTCTTT
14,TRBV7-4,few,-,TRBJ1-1,CASSWAGVDTEAFF,TGTGCCAGCAGCTGGGCTGGGGTGGACACTGAAGCTTTCTTT
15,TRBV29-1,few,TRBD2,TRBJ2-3,CSVEGLAASTDTQYF,TGCAGCGTTGAAGGGCTAGCGGCTAGCACAGATACGCAGTATTTT
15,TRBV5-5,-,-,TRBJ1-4,CASSLVQGPNEKLFF,TGTGCCAGCAGCTTGGTACAGGGCCCTAATGAAAAACTGTTTTTT
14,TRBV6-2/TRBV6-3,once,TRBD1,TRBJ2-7,CASSGETGGYEQYF,TGTGCCAGCAGCGGCGAGACAGGGGGCTACGAGCAGTACTTC
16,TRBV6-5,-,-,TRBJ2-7,CASSYPTRVFSYEQYF,TGTGCCAGCAGTTACCCGACTAGAGTTTTTTCCTACGAGCAGTACTTC
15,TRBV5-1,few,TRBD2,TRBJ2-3,CASCLASGVTDTQYF,TGCGCCAGCTGTTTGGCCAGCGGGGTTACAGATACGCAGTATTTT
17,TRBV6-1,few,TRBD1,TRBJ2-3,CASSEIFDRENTDTQYF,TGTGCCAGCAGTGAAATCTTCGACAGGGAGAACACAGATACGCAGTATTTT
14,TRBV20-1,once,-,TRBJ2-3,CSACRGPSTDTQYF,TGCAGTGCTTGCAGGGGACCTAGCACAGATACGCAGTATTTT
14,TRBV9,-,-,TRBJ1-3,CASTRGVPGNTIYF,TGTGCCAGCACCCGGGGGGTCCCTGGAAACACCATATATTTT
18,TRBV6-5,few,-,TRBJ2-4,CASSYSIRGPTGKNIQYF,TGTGCCAGCAGTTACTCGATCCGGGGGCCTACGGGCAAAAACATTCAGTACTTC
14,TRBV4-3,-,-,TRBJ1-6,CASSQEGYNSPLHF,TGCGCCAGCAGCCAAGAGGGGTATAATTCACCCCTCCACTTT
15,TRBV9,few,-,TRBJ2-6,CASSGTPSGANVLTF,TGTGCCAGCAGCGGGACACCCTCTGGGGCCAACGTCCTGACTTTC
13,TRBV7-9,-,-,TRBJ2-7,CASSFSGHYEQYF,TGTGCCAGCAGCTTTTCAGGGCACTACGAGCAGTACTTC
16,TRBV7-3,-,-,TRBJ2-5,CASSLSPRREGETQYF,TGTGCCAGCAGCTTATCCCCTCGGCGGGAAGGAGAGACCCAGTACTTC
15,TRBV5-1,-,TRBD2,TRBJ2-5,CASSLQRGNQETQYF,TGCGCCAGCAGCTTACAGCGGGGGAACCAAGAGACCCAGTACTTC
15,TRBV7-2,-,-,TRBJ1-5,CASSSIPNSNQPQHF,TGTGCCAGCAGCTCGATTCCCAATAGCAATCAGCCCCAGCATTTT
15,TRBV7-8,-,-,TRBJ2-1,CASSPRTQTYNEQFF,TGTGCCAGCAGCCCCCGGACTCAGACCTACAATGAGCAGTTCTTC
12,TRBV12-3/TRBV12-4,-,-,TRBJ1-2,CASTPGRYGYTF,TGTGCCAGCACCCCCGGCAGATATGGCTACACCTTC
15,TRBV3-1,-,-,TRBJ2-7,CASSPITGSSYEQYF,TGTGCCAGCAGCCCCATCACAGGGAGCTCCTACGAGCAGTACTTC
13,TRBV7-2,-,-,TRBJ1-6,CATGSSYNSPLHF,TGTGCCACCGGTAGCTCCTATAATTCACCCCTCCACTTT
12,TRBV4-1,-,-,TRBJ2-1,CASSRLEDEQFF,TGCGCCAGCAGCCGCTTGGAGGATGAGCAGTTCTTC
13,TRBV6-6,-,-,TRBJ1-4,CASSYVVNEKLFF,TGTGCCAGCAGTTACGTGGTAAATGAAAAACTGTTTTTT
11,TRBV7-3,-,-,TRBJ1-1,CASSSGEGAFF,TGTGCCAGCAGCTCGGGCGAGGGAGCTTTCTTT
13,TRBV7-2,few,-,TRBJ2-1,CASSFGGGLEQFF,TGTGCCAGCAGCTTTGGGGGGGGGCTGGAGCAGTTCTTC
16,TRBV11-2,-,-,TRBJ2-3,CASSTPLWGLTDTQYF,TGTGCCAGCAGCACTCCTCTTTGGGGTCTCACAGATACGCAGTATTTT
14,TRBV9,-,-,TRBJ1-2,CASSVGRSNYGYTF,TGTGCCAGCAGCGTAGGAAGGTCTAACTATGGCTACACCTTC
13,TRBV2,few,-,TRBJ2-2,CASSERPDRELFF,TGTGCCAGCAGTGAGCGCCCGGACCGGGAGCTGTTTTTT
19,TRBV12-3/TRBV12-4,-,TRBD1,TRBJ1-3,CASSLVPGQGASSGNTIYF,TGTGCCAGCAGTTTAGTCCCTGGACAGGGGGCGAGCTCTGGAAACACCATATATTTT
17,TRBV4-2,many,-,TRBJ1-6,CASSPSGSRSYNSPLHF,TGTGCCAGCAGCCCGAGCGGCAGCCGCTCCTATAATTCACCCCTCCACTTT
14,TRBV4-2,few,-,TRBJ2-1,CASSQVSGYNEQFF,TGTGCCAGCAGCCAAGTGTCAGGGTACAATGAGCAGTTCTTC
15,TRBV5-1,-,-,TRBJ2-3,CASSLVGARGDTQYF,TGCGCCAGCAGCTTGGTCGGGGCGCGAGGAGATACGCAGTATTTT
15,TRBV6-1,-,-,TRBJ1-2,CASRTGTHTNYGYTF,TGTGCCAGCAGGACCGGGACCCACACCAACTATGGCTACACCTTC
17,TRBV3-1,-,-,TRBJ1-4,CASSQDIRQVANEKLFF,TGTGCCAGCAGCCAAGATATCAGACAGGTGGCTAATGAAAAACTGTTTTTT
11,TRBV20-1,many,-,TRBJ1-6,CSAPGGSPLHF,TGCAGTGCTCCCGGTGGTTCACCCCTCCACTTT